This is a list of T cell receptor beta chains from one sample in a study of blood T cell repertoires in COVID-19. The assay was immunoSEQ multiplex PCR, and TCRdb's table has in-frame clones only and misses some. The sample has fewer than 250,000 clones, 65% to 85% seen once. Sequenced material: peripheral blood. These receptors were taken from a woman aged 45 to 65 with acute or convalescent COVID-19. The CDR3 runs from the conserved cysteine through the conserved F or W. The D gene is left open where the match is weak. Only part of the rows carry a size: once, few, many, or a class if the clone is expanded.

d_call	v_call	clone_size	j_call	cdr3_aa	cdr3_nt
-	TRBV6-5	-	TRBJ2-3	CASKEFTSTDTQYF	TGTGCCAGCAAGGAGTTTACTAGCACAGATACGCAGTATTTT
TRBD1	TRBV19	-	TRBJ1-1	CASSIGGGGRPNTEAFF	TGTGCCAGTAGTATCGGTGGAGGGGGCCGGCCCAACACTGAAGCTTTCTTT
TRBD1	TRBV19	-	TRBJ1-6	CASTSMTGAYNSPLHF	TGTGCCAGTACCTCAATGACAGGGGCCTATAATTCACCCCTCCACTTT
-	TRBV7-3	-	TRBJ2-1	CASSLSGAGGEGLNEQFF	TGTGCCAGCAGCTTATCGGGGGCGGGCGGGGAGGGGCTCAATGAGCAGTTCTTC
-	TRBV7-9	once	TRBJ2-7	CASSFVLGPTSYEQYF	TGTGCCAGCAGCTTCGTTCTTGGGCCCACCTCCTACGAGCAGTACTTC
TRBD2	TRBV27	-	TRBJ2-1	CASSLGTSQDEQFF	TGTGCCAGCAGTCTCGGGACTAGCCAAGATGAGCAGTTCTTC
TRBD2	TRBV18	-	TRBJ2-3	CASSPGTSGTDTQYF	TGTGCCAGCTCACCTGGGACTAGCGGCACAGATACGCAGTATTTT
TRBD1	TRBV5-1	-	TRBJ2-3	CASTRDRGLGTDTQYF	TGCGCCAGCACCAGGGACAGGGGGCTCGGCACAGATACGCAGTATTTT
-	TRBV25-1	-	TRBJ1-2	CASPPPEGAEGYTF	TGTGCCAGCCCGCCCCCGGAGGGAGCCGAGGGCTACACCTTC
-	TRBV5-1	-	TRBJ1-2	CASSPTGNNGYTF	TGCGCCAGCAGCCCAACAGGGAACAATGGCTACACCTTC
-	TRBV7-9	-	TRBJ1-1	CASSLGTGGNTEAFF	TGTGCCAGCAGCTTAGGGACTGGCGGGAACACTGAAGCTTTCTTT
TRBD2	TRBV6-5	once	TRBJ2-1	CASSPSGGSYNEQFF	TGTGCCAGCAGTCCTAGCGGGGGCTCCTACAATGAGCAGTTCTTC
TRBD1	TRBV5-1	once	TRBJ1-4	CASSSTTGGNEKLFF	TGCGCCAGCAGCTCCACGACAGGGGGAAATGAAAAACTGTTTTTT
-	TRBV5-6	-	TRBJ1-4	CASSFQPLGGNEKLFF	TGTGCCAGCAGCTTCCAGCCCCTGGGGGGGAATGAAAAACTGTTTTTT
-	TRBV28	-	TRBJ2-5	CASSPPTGILETQYF	TGTGCCAGCAGCCCACCGACAGGAATCTTGGAGACCCAGTACTTC
TRBD2	TRBV7-3	-	TRBJ2-3	CASSPAGVESAQYF	TGTGCCAGCAGCCCCGCGGGAGTCGAGTCGGCGCAGTATTTT
-	TRBV28	once	TRBJ2-7	CASSSGGAPLYEQYF	TGTGCCAGCAGTAGTGGGGGGGCGCCCCTCTACGAGCAGTACTTC
TRBD1	TRBV6-6	-	TRBJ2-1	CASSSPGTGSNEQFF	TGTGCCAGCAGTTCCCCCGGGACAGGCTCCAATGAGCAGTTCTTC
TRBD1	TRBV5-1	once	TRBJ1-4	CASSPMGTGKDEKLFF	TGCGCCAGCAGTCCCATGGGGACAGGAAAAGATGAAAAACTGTTTTTT
TRBD1	TRBV5-4	-	TRBJ2-7	CASSASGQGFTGSYEQYF	TGTGCCAGCAGCGCGAGTGGACAGGGTTTCACTGGCTCCTACGAGCAGTACTTC
-	TRBV6-5	-	TRBJ2-5	CASRLQGLFAETQYF	TGTGCCAGCAGATTGCAGGGGCTGTTCGCAGAGACCCAGTACTTC
TRBD1	TRBV28	-	TRBJ2-3	CASSPWTGGPRACIGDTQYF	TGTGCCAGCAGTCCTTGGACAGGGGGGCCCCGCGCATGCATCGGAGATACGCAGTATTTT
-	TRBV23-1	once	TRBJ2-2	CASMESLGNTGELFF	TGCGCCAGCATGGAAAGCCTAGGGAACACCGGGGAGCTGTTTTTT
-	TRBV3-1/TRBV3-2	-	TRBJ1-1	CASSLQMNTEAFF	TGTGCCAGCAGCCTTCAGATGAACACTGAAGCTTTCTTT
TRBD2	TRBV25-1	-	TRBJ2-2	CASSQHLGLAEGTGELFF	TGTGCCAGCAGTCAACATCTCGGACTAGCGGAAGGGACCGGGGAGCTGTTTTTT
TRBD2	TRBV19	-	TRBJ2-1	CASSIFSGRYYEQFF	TGTGCCAGTAGTATTTTTAGCGGGAGATACTATGAGCAGTTCTTC
-	TRBV3-1/TRBV3-2	-	TRBJ2-7	CASSQDYRFPYEQYF	TGTGCCAGCAGCCAAGACTATCGGTTCCCCTACGAGCAGTACTTC
-	TRBV29-1	-	TRBJ2-1	CSVESDFQDEQFF	TGCAGCGTTGAAAGCGACTTTCAAGATGAGCAGTTCTTC
TRBD1	TRBV5-1	-	TRBJ1-2	CASSRQGHNYGYTF	TGCGCCAGCAGCCGACAGGGCCACAACTATGGCTACACCTTC
-	TRBV6-5	-	TRBJ2-2	CASSYGGMGTGELFF	TGTGCCAGCAGTTACGGCGGGATGGGCACCGGGGAGCTGTTTTTT
TRBD1	TRBV2	once	TRBJ1-5	CASSATGGRQPQHF	TGTGCCAGCAGTGCGACAGGGGGAAGACAGCCCCAGCATTTT
-	TRBV10-3	-	TRBJ1-1	CAMAGGALTGRTEAFF	TGTGCCATGGCCGGGGGAGCTCTTACCGGGAGGACTGAAGCTTTCTTT
TRBD1	TRBV5-4	-	TRBJ2-1	CASSLTGSYNEQFF	TGTGCCAGCAGTTTGACAGGGAGTTACAATGAGCAGTTCTTC
TRBD1	TRBV15	once	TRBJ2-3	CATSRDYLGTGETDTQYF	TGTGCCACCAGCAGAGATTATCTTGGAACAGGGGAAACAGATACGCAGTATTTT
-	TRBV28	-	TRBJ2-7	CASSFATAFYEQYF	TGTGCCAGCAGTTTCGCGACAGCCTTCTACGAGCAGTACTTC
-	TRBV6-4	-	TRBJ2-3	CASSDSGLVGLDTQYF	TGTGCCAGCAGTGACTCGGGGCTAGTGGGGTTGGATACGCAGTATTTT
TRBD1	TRBV27	-	TRBJ1-5	CASSTYAGQGLGQPQHF	TGTGCCAGCAGTACTTACGCCGGACAGGGCCTCGGTCAGCCCCAGCATTTT
TRBD2	TRBV18	-	TRBJ2-2	CASFRGLAGELFF	TGTGCCAGCTTTAGAGGACTAGCCGGGGAGCTGTTTTTT
-	TRBV7-2	-	TRBJ2-7	CASSLVADFPEEQYF	TGTGCCAGCAGCTTAGTGGCTGACTTTCCCGAGGAGCAGTACTTC
TRBD2	TRBV5-1	-	TRBJ2-5	CASHSGLAGAETQYF	TGCGCCAGCCACTCGGGACTAGCGGGAGCAGAGACCCAGTACTTC
-	TRBV20-1	-	TRBJ1-3	CSASKGPGNTIYF	TGCAGTGCTAGTAAGGGGCCTGGAAACACCATATATTTT
TRBD1	TRBV5-1	-	TRBJ2-7	CASSLGQGRPYEQYF	TGCGCCAGCAGCTTAGGACAGGGGAGGCCCTACGAGCAGTACTTC
-	TRBV4-1	-	TRBJ1-5	CASRQGVAREVDQPQHF	TGCGCCAGCAGACAAGGGGTCGCGCGGGAAGTAGATCAGCCCCAGCATTTT
-	TRBV19	-	TRBJ1-2	CASSIGGRIPGYTF	TGTGCCAGTAGTATAGGTGGCAGAATTCCCGGCTACACCTTC
TRBD1	TRBV30	-	TRBJ1-2	CAWRTGGAWGYTF	TGTGCCTGGAGGACAGGGGGCGCGTGGGGCTACACCTTC
-	TRBV6-7	-	TRBJ2-7	CASSYIGTQGGEQYF	TGTGCCAGCAGTTACATTGGGACACAGGGCGGGGAGCAGTACTTC
TRBD2	TRBV9	-	TRBJ2-1	CASSRGLDSYNEQFF	TGTGCCAGCAGCCGGGGACTAGACTCCTACAATGAGCAGTTCTTC
-	TRBV19	few	TRBJ2-2	CASRERGGVYTGELFF	TGTGCCAGTAGGGAAAGGGGCGGGGTGTACACCGGGGAGCTGTTTTTT
TRBD1	TRBV19	-	TRBJ1-1	CASRGLGQLNTEAFF	TGTGCCAGTAGGGGACTGGGACAGTTGAACACTGAAGCTTTCTTT
-	TRBV9	-	TRBJ2-3	CAASREPSSADTQYF	TGTGCAGCGTCTCGGGAACCGTCAAGCGCAGATACGCAGTATTTT
-	TRBV3-1/TRBV3-2	few	TRBJ2-7	CASSPTGTASYEQYF	TGTGCCAGCAGCCCGACCGGGACTGCGTCCTACGAGCAGTACTTC
-	TRBV24-1	-	TRBJ2-7	CATSDSEYYEQYF	TGTGCCACCAGTGATTCTGAGTACTACGAGCAGTACTTC